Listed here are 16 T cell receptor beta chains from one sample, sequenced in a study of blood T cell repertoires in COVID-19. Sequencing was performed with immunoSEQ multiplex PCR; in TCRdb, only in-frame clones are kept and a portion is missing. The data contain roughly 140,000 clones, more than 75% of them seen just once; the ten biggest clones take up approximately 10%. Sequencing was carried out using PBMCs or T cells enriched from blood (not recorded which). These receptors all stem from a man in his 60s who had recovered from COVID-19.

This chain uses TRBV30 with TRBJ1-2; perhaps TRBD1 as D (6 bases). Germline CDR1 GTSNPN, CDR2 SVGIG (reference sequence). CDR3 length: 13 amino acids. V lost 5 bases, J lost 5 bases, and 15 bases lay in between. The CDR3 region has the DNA TGTGCCTGGGCAAGACAGGAGATATATGGCTACACCTTC. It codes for CAWARQEIYGYTF.

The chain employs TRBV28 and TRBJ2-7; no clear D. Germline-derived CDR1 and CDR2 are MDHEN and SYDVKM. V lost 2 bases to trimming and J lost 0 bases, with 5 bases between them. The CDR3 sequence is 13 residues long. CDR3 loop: CASSLTVSYEQYF. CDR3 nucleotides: TGTGCCAGCAGTTTAACAGTCTCCTACGAGCAGTACTTC. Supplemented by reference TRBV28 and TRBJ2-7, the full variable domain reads DVKVTQSSRYLVKRTGEKVFLECVQDMDHENMFWYRQDPGLGLRLIYFSYDVKMKEKGDIPEGYSVSREKKERFSLILESASTNQTSMYLCASSLTVSYEQYFGPGTRLTVT.

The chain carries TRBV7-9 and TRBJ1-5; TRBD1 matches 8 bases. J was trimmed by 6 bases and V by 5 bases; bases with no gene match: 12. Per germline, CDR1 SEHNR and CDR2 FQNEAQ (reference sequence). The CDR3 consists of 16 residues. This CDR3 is CASSDGQGLAAQPQHF. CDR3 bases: TGTGCCAGCAGCGATGGACAGGGCCTAGCGGCTCAGCCCCAGCATTTT.

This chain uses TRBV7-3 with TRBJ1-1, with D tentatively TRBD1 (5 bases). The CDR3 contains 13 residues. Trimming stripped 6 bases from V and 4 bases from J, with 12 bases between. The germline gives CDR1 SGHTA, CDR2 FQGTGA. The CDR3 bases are TGTGCCAGCAGTTCAGGGAGGGGCACTGAAGCTTTCTTT. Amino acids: CASSSGRGTEAFF.

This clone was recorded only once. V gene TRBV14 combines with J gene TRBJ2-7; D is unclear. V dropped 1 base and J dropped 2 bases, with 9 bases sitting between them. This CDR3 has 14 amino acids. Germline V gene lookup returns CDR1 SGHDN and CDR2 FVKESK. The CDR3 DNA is TGTGCCAGCAGCCAAGGACTGGCCACCTACGAGCAGTACTTC. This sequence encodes CASSQGLATYEQYF.

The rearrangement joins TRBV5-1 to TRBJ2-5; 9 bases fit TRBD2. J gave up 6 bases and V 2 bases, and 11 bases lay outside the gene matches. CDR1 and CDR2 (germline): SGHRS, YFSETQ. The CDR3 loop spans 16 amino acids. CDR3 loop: CASSLGAGGPRKTQYF. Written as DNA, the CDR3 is TGCGCCAGCAGCTTAGGGGCGGGGGGGCCCAGAAAGACCCAGTACTTC.

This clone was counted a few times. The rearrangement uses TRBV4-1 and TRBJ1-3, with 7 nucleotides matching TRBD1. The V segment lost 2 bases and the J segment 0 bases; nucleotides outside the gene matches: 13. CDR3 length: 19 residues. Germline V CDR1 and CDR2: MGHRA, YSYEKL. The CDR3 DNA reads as TGCGCCAGCAGCCAATCAGGGGGGCTACAACTTTTCTCTGGAAACACCATATATTTT. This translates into CASSQSGGLQLFSGNTIYF.

As DNA, the CDR3 is TGTGCCAGCAGCTTAGACGCTGCGGCACTTGCCTATGGCTACACCTTC. It yields the protein CASSLDAAALAYGYTF. The chain joins TRBV7-9 to TRBJ1-2; D is unresolved. V was trimmed by 1 base and J by 4 bases, leaving 16 bases between them. The CDR3 has 16 residues. CDR1 and CDR2 (germline): SEHNR, FQNEAQ (reference sequence).

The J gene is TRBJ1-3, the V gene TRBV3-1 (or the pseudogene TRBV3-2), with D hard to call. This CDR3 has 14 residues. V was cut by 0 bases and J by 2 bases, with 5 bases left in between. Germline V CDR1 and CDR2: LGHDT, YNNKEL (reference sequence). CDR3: CASSQDDTGNTIYF. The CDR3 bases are TGTGCCAGCAGCCAAGACGACACTGGAAACACCATATATTTT.

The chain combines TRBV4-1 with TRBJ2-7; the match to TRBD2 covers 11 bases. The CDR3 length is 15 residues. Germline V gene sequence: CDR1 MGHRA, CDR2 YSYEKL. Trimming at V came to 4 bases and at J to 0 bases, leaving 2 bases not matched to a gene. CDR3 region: CASSPTSGASYEQYF. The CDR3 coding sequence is TGCGCCAGCAGCCCGACTAGCGGGGCCTCCTACGAGCAGTACTTC.

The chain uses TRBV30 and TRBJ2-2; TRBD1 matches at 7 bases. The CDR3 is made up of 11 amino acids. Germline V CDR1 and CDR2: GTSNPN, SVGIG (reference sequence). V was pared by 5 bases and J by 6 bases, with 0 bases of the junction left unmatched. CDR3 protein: CAWQGAGELFF. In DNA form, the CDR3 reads TGTGCCTGGCAGGGGGCCGGGGAGCTGTTTTTT.

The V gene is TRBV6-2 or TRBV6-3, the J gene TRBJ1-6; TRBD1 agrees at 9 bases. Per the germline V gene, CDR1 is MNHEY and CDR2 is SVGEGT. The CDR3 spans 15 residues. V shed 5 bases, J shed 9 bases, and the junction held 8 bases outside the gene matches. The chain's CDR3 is CASSAGTGIGSPLHF. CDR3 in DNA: TGTGCCAGCAGTGCCGGGACAGGGATCGGTTCACCCCTCCACTTT.

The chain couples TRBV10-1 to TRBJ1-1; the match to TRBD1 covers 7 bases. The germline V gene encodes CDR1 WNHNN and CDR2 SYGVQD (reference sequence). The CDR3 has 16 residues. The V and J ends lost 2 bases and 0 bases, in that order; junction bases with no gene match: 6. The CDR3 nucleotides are TGCGCCAGCAGTGAGGAGAAGGGGGCCTTGAACACTGAAGCTTTCTTT. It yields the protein CASSEEKGALNTEAFF.

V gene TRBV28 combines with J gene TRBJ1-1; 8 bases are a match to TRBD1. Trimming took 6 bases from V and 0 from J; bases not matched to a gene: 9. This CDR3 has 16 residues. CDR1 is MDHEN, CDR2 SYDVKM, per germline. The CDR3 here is CASRTGDLVLNTEAFF. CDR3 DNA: TGTGCCAGCAGGACAGGGGACTTAGTCTTGAACACTGAAGCTTTCTTT.

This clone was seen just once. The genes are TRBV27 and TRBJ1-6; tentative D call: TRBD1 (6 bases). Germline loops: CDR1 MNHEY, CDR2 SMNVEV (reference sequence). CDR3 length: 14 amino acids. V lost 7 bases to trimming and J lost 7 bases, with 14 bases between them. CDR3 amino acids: CASTFDRKNSPLHF. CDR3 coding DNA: TGTGCCAGCACCTTTGACAGGAAGAATTCACCCCTCCACTTT.

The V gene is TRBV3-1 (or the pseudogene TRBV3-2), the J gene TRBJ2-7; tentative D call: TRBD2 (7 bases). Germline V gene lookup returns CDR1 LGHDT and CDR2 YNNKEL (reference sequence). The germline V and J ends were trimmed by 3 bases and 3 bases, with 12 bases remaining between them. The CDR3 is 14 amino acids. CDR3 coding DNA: TGTGCCAGCAGCCAGATAAGGGGGGGCTACGAGCAGTACTTC. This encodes CASSQIRGGYEQYF.